These 5 T cell receptor beta chains were sequenced from one sample in a study of blood T cells in healthy people across ages. For the second PCR, which ran for about 7 to 12 cycles, a sample-barcoded 5' primer and a J-beta primer mix were used. TCRdb re-called the 5' RACE reads with MiXCR, one entry per CDR3 protein. The top ten clones hold under 5% of a sample with 1.5 million to 1.9 million distinct CDR3 sequences, approximately 39% of them seen once. Material for sequencing was blood. These TCRs come from a woman younger than 35 in good health.

This clonotype was seen a few times. The V and J genes are TRBV2 and TRBJ1-2; 8 nucleotides align to TRBD1. The CDR3 length is 15 residues. V shed 5 bases, J shed 6 bases, and the junction held 11 bases outside the gene matches. CDR1 is SNHLY and CDR2 is FYNNEI in the germline V gene. The CDR3 DNA sequence: TGTGCCAGCAGTCTGACTCGGACAGGGACAGATGGCTACACCTTC. Translation gives CASSLTRTGTDGYTF.

This clonotype was detected many times. V is TRBV10-3 and J is TRBJ2-5; D gene unclear. The germline V gene has CDR1 ENHRY and CDR2 SYGVKD. Between the trimmed V and J ends, which lost 2 bases and 1 base, there was a span of 8 bases. This CDR3 comprises 14 residues. The CDR3, as DNA: TGTGCCATCAGTGAGGGATCCTTCCAAGAGACCCAGTACTTC. It codes for CAISEGSFQETQYF.

This clonotype was found a few times. This chain uses TRBV7-2 with TRBJ1-2; maybe TRBD1 (5 bases). V was shortened by 7 bases and J by 4 bases, with 19 bases between the two germline ends. The CDR3 spans 15 residues. Per germline, CDR1 SGHTA and CDR2 FQGNSA. The CDR3 sequence: CASTPTRDRLYGYTF. CDR3 DNA sequence: TGTGCCAGCACCCCGACGAGAGACAGACTCTATGGCTACACCTTC.

The rearrangement uses TRBV14 and TRBJ1-1, with D unclear. This CDR3 has 13 residues. With 0 bases removed from V and 2 bases from J, the gap between germline ends came to 4 bases. Germline V lookup: CDR1 SGHDN, CDR2 FVKESK. The CDR3 nucleotides are TGTGCCAGCAGCCAAGATTACAACACTGAAGCTTTCTTT. Residues: CASSQDYNTEAFF.

The CDR3 DNA sequence: TGTGCCAGCAGCGGGGGGGAGCTTCAGCCCCAGCATTTT. It specifies CASSGGELQPQHF. V gene TRBV7-9 combines with J gene TRBJ1-5; weak D call: TRBD1 (5 bases). V lost 5 bases to trimming and J lost 6 bases, with 11 bases between them. CDR1 and CDR2 (germline): SEHNR, FQNEAQ (reference sequence). The CDR3 spans 13 residues.